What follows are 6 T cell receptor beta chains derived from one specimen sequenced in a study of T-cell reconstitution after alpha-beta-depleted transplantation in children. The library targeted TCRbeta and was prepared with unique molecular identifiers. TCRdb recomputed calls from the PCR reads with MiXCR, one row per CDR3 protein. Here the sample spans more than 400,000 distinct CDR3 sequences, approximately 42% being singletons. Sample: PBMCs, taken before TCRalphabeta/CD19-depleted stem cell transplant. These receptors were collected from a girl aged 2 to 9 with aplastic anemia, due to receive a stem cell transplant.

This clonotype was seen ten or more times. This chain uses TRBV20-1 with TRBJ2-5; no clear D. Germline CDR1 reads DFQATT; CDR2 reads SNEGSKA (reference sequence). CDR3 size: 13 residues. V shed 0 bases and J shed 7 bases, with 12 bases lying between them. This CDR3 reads CSARDERLWTQYF. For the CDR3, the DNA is TGCAGTGCTAGAGATGAGAGGTTGTGGACCCAGTACTTC.

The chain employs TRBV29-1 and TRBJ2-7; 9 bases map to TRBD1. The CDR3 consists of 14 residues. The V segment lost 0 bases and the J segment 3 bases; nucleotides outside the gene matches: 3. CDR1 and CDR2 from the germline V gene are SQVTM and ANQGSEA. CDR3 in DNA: TGCAGCGTTGAAGAACCGGGACAGGGCTACGAGCAGTACTTC. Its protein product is CSVEEPGQGYEQYF.

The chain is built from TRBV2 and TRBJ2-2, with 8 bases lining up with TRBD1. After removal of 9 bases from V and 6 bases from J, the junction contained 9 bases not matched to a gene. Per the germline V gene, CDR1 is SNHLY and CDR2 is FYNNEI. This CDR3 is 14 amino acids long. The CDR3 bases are TGTGCCAGTCAAAACAGGGGGGCCCCCGGGGAGCTGTTTTTT. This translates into CASQNRGAPGELFF.

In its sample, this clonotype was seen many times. In nucleotides, the CDR3 is TGCGCCAGCAGCTGGGGACAGGCGATGAACACTGAAGCTTTCTTT. Residues: CASSWGQAMNTEAFF. The chain joins TRBV5-1 to TRBJ1-1; the match to TRBD1 covers 8 bases. V lost 3 bases and J lost 0; bases outside the gene matches: 4. Germline V lookup: CDR1 SGHRS, CDR2 YFSETQ. The CDR3 sequence is 15 residues long.

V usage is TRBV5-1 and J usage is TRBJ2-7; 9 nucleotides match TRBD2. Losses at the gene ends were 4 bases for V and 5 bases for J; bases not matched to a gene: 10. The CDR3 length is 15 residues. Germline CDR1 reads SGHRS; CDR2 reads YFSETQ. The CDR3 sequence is CASSDVGLANDEQYF. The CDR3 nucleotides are TGCGCCAGCAGCGACGTGGGACTAGCCAACGACGAGCAGTACTTC. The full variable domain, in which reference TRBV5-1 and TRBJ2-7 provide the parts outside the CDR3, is KAGVTQTPRYLIKTRGQQVTLSCSPISGHRSVSWYQQTPGQGLQFLFEYFSETQRNKGNFPGRFSGRQFSNSRSEMNVSTLELGDSALYLCASSDVGLANDEQYFGPGTRLTVT.

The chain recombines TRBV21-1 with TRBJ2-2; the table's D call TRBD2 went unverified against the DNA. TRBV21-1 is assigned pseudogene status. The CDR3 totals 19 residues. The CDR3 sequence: CASSLGGLAGDSNTGELFF. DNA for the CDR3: TGTGCCAGCAGCCTCGGGGGACTAGCGGGAGACTCGAACACCGGGGAGCTGTTTTTT.